The clone carrying this TCR beta chain was observed at least ten times. Possible read error: a much larger clone is one base away. The sample comes from a study of blood T cells in healthy people across ages. A sample-barcoded 5' primer and a J-beta primer mix were used in a second PCR of roughly 7 to 11 cycles. Using its own MiXCR run on the 5' RACE reads, TCRdb lists one record per CDR3 protein. The repertoire holds about 1,800,000 distinct CDR3 sequences, 28% seen once, with over 7% in the top ten. The germline gives CDR1 DFQATT, CDR2 SNEGSKA (reference sequence). CDR3 length equals 12 residues. The source of this sequence is a woman aged 25 to 39 in good health. Sequencing used blood. The chain carries TRBV20-1 and TRBJ2-1; D unresolved. CDR3 coding DNA: TGCAGGGCTGCCAATCAATACAATGAGCAGTTCTTC. Amino acid sequence: CRAANQYNEQFF.